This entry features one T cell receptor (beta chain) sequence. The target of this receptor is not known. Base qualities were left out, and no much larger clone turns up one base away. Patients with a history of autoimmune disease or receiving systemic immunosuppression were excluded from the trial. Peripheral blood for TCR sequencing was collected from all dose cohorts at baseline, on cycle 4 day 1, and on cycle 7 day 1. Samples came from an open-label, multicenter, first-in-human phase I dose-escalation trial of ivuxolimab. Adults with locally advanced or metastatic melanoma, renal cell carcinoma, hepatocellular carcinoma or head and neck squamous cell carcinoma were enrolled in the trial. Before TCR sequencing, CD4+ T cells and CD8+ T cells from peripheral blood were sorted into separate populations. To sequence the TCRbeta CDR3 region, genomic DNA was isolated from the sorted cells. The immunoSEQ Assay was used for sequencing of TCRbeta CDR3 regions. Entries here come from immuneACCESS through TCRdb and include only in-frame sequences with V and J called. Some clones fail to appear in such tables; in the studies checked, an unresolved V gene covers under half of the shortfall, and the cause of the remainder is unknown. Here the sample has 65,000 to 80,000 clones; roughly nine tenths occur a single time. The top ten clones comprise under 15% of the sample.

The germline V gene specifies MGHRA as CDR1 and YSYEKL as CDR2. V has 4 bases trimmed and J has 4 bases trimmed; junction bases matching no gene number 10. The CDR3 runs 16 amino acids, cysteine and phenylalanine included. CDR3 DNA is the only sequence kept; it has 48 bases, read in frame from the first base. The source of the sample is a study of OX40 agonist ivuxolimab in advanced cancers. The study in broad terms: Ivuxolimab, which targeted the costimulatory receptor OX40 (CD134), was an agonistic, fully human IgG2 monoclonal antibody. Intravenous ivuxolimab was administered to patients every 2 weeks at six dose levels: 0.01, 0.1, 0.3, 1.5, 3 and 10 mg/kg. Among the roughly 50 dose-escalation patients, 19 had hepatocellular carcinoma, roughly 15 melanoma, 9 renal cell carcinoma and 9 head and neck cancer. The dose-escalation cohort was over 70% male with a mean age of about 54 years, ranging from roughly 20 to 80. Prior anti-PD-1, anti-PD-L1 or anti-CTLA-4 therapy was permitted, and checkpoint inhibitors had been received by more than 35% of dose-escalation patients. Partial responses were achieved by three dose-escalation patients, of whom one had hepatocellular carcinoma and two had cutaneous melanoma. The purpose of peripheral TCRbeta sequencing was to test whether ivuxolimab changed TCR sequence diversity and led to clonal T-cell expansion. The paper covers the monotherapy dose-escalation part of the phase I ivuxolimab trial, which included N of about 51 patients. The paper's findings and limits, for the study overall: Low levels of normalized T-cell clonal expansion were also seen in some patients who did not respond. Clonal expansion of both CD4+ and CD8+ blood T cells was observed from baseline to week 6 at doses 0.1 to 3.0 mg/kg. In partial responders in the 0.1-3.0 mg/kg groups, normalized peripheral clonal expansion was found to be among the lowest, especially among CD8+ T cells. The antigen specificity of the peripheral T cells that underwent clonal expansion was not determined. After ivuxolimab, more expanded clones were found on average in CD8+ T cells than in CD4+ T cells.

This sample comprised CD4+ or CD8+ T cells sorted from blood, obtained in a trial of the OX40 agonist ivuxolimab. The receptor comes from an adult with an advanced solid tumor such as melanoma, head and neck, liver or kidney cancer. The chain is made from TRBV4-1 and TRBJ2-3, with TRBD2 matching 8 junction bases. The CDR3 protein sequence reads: CASSLAKTGGPDTQYF. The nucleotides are TGCGCCAGCAGCCTAGCTAAGACGGGAGGGCCAGATACGCAGTATTTT.